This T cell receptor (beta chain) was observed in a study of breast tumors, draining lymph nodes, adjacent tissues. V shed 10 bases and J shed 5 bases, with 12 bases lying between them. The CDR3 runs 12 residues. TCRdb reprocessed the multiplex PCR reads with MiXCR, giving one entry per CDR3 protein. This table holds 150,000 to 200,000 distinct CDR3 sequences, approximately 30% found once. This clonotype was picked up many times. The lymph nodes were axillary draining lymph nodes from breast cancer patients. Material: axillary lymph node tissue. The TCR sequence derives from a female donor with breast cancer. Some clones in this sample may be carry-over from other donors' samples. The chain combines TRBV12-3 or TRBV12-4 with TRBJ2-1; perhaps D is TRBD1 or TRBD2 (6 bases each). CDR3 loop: CATRGRDNEQFF. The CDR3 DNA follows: TGTGCCACCCGGGGGCGAGACAATGAGCAGTTCTTC.